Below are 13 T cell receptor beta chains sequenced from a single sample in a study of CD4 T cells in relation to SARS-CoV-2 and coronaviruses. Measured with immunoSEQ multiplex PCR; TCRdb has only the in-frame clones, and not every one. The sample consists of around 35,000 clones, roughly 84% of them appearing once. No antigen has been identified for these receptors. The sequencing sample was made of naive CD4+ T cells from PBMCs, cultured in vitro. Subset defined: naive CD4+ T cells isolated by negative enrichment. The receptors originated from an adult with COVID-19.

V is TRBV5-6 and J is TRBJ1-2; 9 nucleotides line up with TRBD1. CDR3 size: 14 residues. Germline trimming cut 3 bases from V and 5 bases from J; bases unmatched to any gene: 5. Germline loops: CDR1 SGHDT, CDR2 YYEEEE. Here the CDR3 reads CASSSRDRAYGYTF. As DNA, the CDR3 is TGTGCCAGCAGCTCCCGGGACAGGGCTTATGGCTACACCTTC.

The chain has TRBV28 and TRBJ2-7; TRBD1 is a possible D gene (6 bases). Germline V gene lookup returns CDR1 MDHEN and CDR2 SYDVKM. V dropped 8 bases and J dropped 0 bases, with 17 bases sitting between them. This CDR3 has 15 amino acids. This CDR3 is CASLKPRGYSYEQYF. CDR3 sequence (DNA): TGTGCCAGCCTAAAACCCAGGGGATACTCCTACGAGCAGTACTTC.

This CDR3 is CASSPLSARTATGELFF. The CDR3 nucleotides are TGTGCCAGCTCACCTTTATCGGCCAGGACGGCCACCGGGGAGCTGTTTTTT. The chain employs TRBV18 and TRBJ2-2; D is ambiguous. The length of the CDR3 is 17 residues. Germline assignment: CDR1 KGHSH and CDR2 LQKENI. Trimming took off 3 bases at V and 4 bases at J, with 18 bases between the two ends.

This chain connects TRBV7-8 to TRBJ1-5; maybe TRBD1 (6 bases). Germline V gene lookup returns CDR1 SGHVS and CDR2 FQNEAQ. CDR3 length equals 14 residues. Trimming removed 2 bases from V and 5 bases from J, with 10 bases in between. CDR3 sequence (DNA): TGTGCCAGCAGCTTAAGGGCAGGGGATCAGCCCCAGCATTTT. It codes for CASSLRAGDQPQHF.

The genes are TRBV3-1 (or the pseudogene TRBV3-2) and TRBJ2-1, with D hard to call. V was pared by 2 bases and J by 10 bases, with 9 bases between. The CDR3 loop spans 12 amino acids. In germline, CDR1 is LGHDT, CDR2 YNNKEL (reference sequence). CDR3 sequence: CASSQLSREQFF. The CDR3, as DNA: TGTGCCAGCAGCCAATTATCTAGAGAGCAGTTCTTC.

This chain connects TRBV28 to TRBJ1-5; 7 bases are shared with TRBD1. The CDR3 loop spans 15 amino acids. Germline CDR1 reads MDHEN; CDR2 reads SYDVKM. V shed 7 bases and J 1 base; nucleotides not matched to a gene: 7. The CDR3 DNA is TGTGCCAGCAACGACAGACAGGGCAGCAATCAGCCCCAGCATTTT. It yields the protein CASNDRQGSNQPQHF.

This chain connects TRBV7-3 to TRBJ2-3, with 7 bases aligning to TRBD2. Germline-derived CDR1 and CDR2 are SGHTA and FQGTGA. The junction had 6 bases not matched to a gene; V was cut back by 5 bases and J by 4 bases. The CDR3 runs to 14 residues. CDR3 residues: CASSPQTSSDTQYF. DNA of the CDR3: TGTGCCAGCAGCCCCCAGACTAGCTCAGATACGCAGTATTTT.

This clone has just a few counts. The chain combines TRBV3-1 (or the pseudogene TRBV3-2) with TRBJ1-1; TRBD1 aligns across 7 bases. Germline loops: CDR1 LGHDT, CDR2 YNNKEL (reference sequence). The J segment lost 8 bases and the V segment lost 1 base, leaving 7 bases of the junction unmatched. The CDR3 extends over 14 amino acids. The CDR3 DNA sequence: TGTGCCAGCAGCCAAGTACGCGAGGGGGCGGAAGCTTTCTTT. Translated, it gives CASSQVREGAEAFF.

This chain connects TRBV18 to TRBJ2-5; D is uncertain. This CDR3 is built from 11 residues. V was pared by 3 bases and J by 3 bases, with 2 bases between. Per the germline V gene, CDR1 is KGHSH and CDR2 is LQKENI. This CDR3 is CASSPEETQYF. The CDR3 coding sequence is TGTGCCAGCTCACCCGAAGAGACCCAGTACTTC.

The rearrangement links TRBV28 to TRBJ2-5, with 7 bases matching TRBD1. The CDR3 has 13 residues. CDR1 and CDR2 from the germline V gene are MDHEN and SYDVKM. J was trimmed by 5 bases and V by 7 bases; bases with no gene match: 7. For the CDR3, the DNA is TGTGCCAGCACCGGGACAGTTACGGAGACCCAGTACTTC. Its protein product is CASTGTVTETQYF.

The CDR3 is CASSRQGMNTEAFF. The CDR3 DNA is TGTGCCAGCAGTCGACAGGGGATGAACACTGAAGCTTTCTTT. The chain recombines TRBV2 with TRBJ1-1; 8 nucleotides agree with TRBD1. The CDR3 loop spans 14 amino acids. The germline V gene encodes CDR1 SNHLY and CDR2 FYNNEI. Trimming removed 5 bases from V and 0 bases from J; junction bases left unmatched: 2.

The DNA of the CDR3 is TGTGCCAGCAGGCCCCAGGGGGCTGGAGGAAACACCATATATTTT. As protein: CASRPQGAGGNTIYF. The chain has TRBV6-6 and TRBJ1-3, with 8 bases matching TRBD1. The trim removed 6 bases at V and 4 bases at J, leaving 8 bases unmatched. The CDR3 loop spans 15 amino acids. Germline V gene data show CDR1 as MNHNY and CDR2 as SVGAGI (reference sequence).

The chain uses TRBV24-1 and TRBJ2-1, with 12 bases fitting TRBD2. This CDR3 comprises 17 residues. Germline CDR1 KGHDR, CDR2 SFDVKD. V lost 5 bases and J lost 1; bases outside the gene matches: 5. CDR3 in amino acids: CATSGSSGRGSYNEQFF. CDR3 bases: TGTGCCACCAGTGGTTCTAGCGGGAGGGGATCCTACAATGAGCAGTTCTTC.